This T cell receptor beta chain was documented in a study of T cells in Graves' hyperthyroidism and ophthalmopathy. Notes on the study in general: The model predicted ophthalmopathy a median about 6.6 months before onset.

Patients with ophthalmopathy all had a Clinical Activity Score of at least 3, a NOSPECS grade of at least 4 and duration under 3 months. V was cut by 4 bases and J by 7 bases, with 18 bases left in between. Germline CDR1 and CDR2: DFQATT and SNEGSKA (reference sequence). This CDR3 has 14 amino acids. RNA transcripts served as the template for amplifying TCR beta CDR3 regions. The study used the HTBI primer set for a first-round RT-PCR of the TCR CDR3. From the multiplex PCR reads, TCRdb called clonotypes with MiXCR, one entry per CDR3 protein. The top ten clones hold about a sixth of a sample with 37,000 or so distinct CDR3 sequences, about 47% of them seen once. This clonotype appeared many times. Antigen unknown.

V gene TRBV20-1 combines with J gene TRBJ2-3; D possibly uses TRBD1 or TRBD2 (5 bases each). The sequence derives from a man aged 35 to 55 with Graves' ophthalmopathy. Sample: blood. CDR3 DNA sequence: TGCAGTGCTACAACCGGGACCCCCGTATATACGCAGTATTTT. Protein sequence: CSATTGTPVYTQYF.